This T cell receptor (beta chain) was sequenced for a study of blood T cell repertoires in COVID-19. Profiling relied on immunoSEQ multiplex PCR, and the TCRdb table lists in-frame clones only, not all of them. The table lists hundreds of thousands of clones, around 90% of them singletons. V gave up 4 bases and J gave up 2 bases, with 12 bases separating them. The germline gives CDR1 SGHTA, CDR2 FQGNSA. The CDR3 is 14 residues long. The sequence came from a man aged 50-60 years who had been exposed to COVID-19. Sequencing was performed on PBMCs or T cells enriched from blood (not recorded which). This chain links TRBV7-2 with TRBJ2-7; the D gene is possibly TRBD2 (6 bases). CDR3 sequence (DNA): TGTGCCAGCAGCTCGGGACTTCTGACCTACGAGCAGTACTTC. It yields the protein CASSSGLLTYEQYF.